The entry that follows covers one T cell receptor beta chain sequence. Its antigen remains undetermined. Nothing much larger sits one base from this clone, and base qualities are not available. The record originates from a study of shared clonotypes between healthy human individuals (dated by TCRdb to the early 2020s). Broadly, across the study: The cohort included a few men and a couple of women between 18 and 49 years of age. To increase sequencing depth and limit assay-specific biases, different laboratories used diverse techniques to prepare libraries and sequence TCR repertoires. Per donor, three plates each were used for CD4 naive and CD4 memory, two for CD8 naive, and one for CD8 memory. Leukapheresis yielded between about 0.85 and 10 billion PBMCs per donor. To estimate repertoire size and how much clonotype sharing occurs between individuals, the study deeply sequenced the blood TCR repertoires of roughly 5 healthy adults.

CDR1 SGHNT and CDR2 YYREEE were looked up in the germline V gene (reference sequence). V is clipped by 0 bases and J by 0 bases, and the sequence between their germline boundaries is 6 bases long. The CDR3 spans 14 residues, from the cysteine through the phenylalanine. The kept DNA is CDR3 alone, 42 bases in frame from the first base. CD8 naive samples consisted of CD45RO-negative cells that were positively selected for CCR7, yielding a CD45RA+CCR7+ population without TemRA cells. Donors were healthy HIV-negative adults with no recently reported acute infections or vaccinations. Every donor was a Caucasian adult residing in Nashville, Tennessee, USA. Blood was collected by leukapheresis, and PBMCs were isolated by Ficoll-Histopaque density gradient centrifugation and then cryopreserved in liquid nitrogen vapor phase. Analytical flow cytometry was used to check the purity and quantity of each magnetically sorted T cell population. Each sorted fraction had its genomic DNA isolated and then quantified by UV absorbance on a Nanodrop 2000c.

Using the deep immunoSEQ assay, TCR CDR3 regions were amplified from genomic DNA by multiplex PCR. For each cell subset, the extracted genomic DNA was distributed evenly across all wells of several immunoSEQ 96-well plates, and each plate served as one replicate. For sorted subsets, each replicate PCR was loaded with about 0.2 ug genomic DNA, equivalent to about 33,000 T cell genomes. Purified libraries were quantified with a Qubit 3.0 fluorometer, sized on a Bioanalyzer 2100, and re-quantified with the KAPA Library Quantification kit. Each immunoSEQ 96-well plate was sequenced on its own single-read 150-cycle Illumina NextSeq 550 flow cell. Per the original workflow: Because only junctional sequences without quality scores were contained in the immunoSEQ output, filtering matching that applied to full-length reads could not be performed. Sequences were annotated with PyIR, a Python wrapper for IgBLAST v1.9, and V/J genes and CDR3 were assigned using IMGT germline references. Reads with weak V/J assignments (E-value above 1e-6), missing CDR3, stop codons, out-of-frame junctions, or ambiguous translated residues were removed. V3J clonotypes were defined by identical inferred V gene, J gene, and CDR3 amino acid sequence. Percentage overlap between repertoires was computed as shared unique clonotypes divided by the size of the smaller repertoire. RTK rarefaction, the Chao1 estimator, and Recon v2.1 estimates of unobserved clonotypes were used to assess repertoire richness. OLGA was used to compute generation probabilities for all TCRbeta clonotypes that the gDNA method yielded from several donors. Drawn from immuneACCESS, this table holds only the in-frame rearrangements with V and J called that TCRdb kept. Clones are partly lost; checked studies trace under half to an unresolved V gene and leave the rest unexplained. V and J calls plus clone size are reproduced from that table; the DNA served to infer D and trimming. The sample contains around 2,100,000 clones, about 95% of them found a single time. The ten largest make up 1.2% of the sample.

General study outcomes and caveats: Higher generation probabilities were observed for clonotypes shared by all four sorted-subset donors than for non-shared clonotypes. The small number of donors limited the genetic and exposure-history diversity represented. Only blood was sampled, and tissue TCR repertoires likely differ from those in blood. When a handful of donors were compared, the shared fraction of clonotypes was 5% to 6.5% for naive CD4, 3% to 4% for naive CD8, more than 2% for memory CD4, and 0.4% for memory CD8. Pairwise subsampling led to the expectation that sequencing depth would affect the degree of clonotype sharing among donors. Even with the large sequencing depth, rarefaction of the sorted-subset datasets indicated that sequencing was incomplete. Larger estimated clonotype richness was generally found for naive subsets than for memory subsets.

The receptor chain draws on TRBV5-4 and TRBJ1-1, with the D gene call left open. The TCR was taken from a man aged 18 to 35 in good health. The specimen sequenced was naive CD8+ T cells sorted from blood. What this sample's cell subset or site label stands for: CD45RA+CCR7+. The CDR3 protein: CASSLDVMNTEAFF. At the DNA level, the sequence is TGTGCCAGCAGCTTGGACGTAATGAACACTGAAGCTTTCTTT.